Listed below are T cell receptor beta chains from one sample, sequenced in a study of T cells in localized non-small cell lung cancer. The method was immunoSEQ multiplex PCR; TCRdb's version includes in-frame clones alone and lacks a portion of them. In the table there are approximately 1,300 clones, around 30% of which are singletons. The specimen was lung tumor tissue, collected before any cancer treatment. The origin of the receptors is a male donor aged 60 or older with stage II squamous cell lung carcinoma. CDR3s include the opening cysteine and the closing phenylalanine or tryptophan. Fields, in order: V gene, CDR3 length, J gene, D gene, clone size, CDR3 DNA, CDR3 protein. A D gene is named only where the DNA matches it firmly. For some rows the clone size is stated as once, few or many, or as a class when expanded; others skip it.

>TRBV28|15|TRBJ2-1|TRBD1|-
TGTGCCAGCAGTCCAGGACAGGGGATAAACAATGAGCAGTTCTTC
CASSPGQGINNEQFF
>TRBV28|13|TRBJ2-7|-|few
TGTGCCAGCAGCCTCAGCTCTTTTTACGAGCAGTACTTC
CASSLSSFYEQYF
>TRBV23-1|15|TRBJ2-1|TRBD2|-
TGCGCCAGCCCGACAACGGGACTAGCGGGCAATGAGCAGTTCTTC
CASPTTGLAGNEQFF
>TRBV7-7|15|TRBJ2-1|-|few
TGTGCCAGCAGCTTAGCGGGGGGGCCCCCTAATGAGCAGTTCTTC
CASSLAGGPPNEQFF
>TRBV11-3|16|TRBJ2-7|TRBD1|medium-sized
TGTGCCAGCAGCCTACCCGGGACAGGGGGCAAGGACGAGCAGTACTTC
CASSLPGTGGKDEQYF
>TRBV4-1|15|TRBJ1-5|TRBD1|large
TGCGCCAGCAGCCAAGAGGACAGGGGGAATCAGCCCCAGCATTTT
CASSQEDRGNQPQHF
>TRBV28|13|TRBJ2-5|-|large
TGTGCCAGCAGTTTACCACAAAAAGAGACCCAGTACTTC
CASSLPQKETQYF
>TRBV11-3|14|TRBJ2-3|TRBD2|-
TGTGCCAGCAGCGTGGGAGGGGCGACAGATACGCAGTATTTT
CASSVGGATDTQYF
>TRBV11-3|15|TRBJ1-2|-|medium-sized
TGTGCCAGCAGCCGGGCCTCGGAGAGGGGCTATGGCTACACCTTC
CASSRASERGYGYTF
>TRBV9|14|TRBJ2-3|TRBD2|few
TGTGCCAGCCTTGAGCGGGGTTACACAGATACGCAGTATTTT
CASLERGYTDTQYF
>TRBV29-1|13|TRBJ1-1|TRBD1|-
TGCAGCGGAACAGACAGGGCGGACACTGAAGCTTTCTTT
CSGTDRADTEAFF
>TRBV9|14|TRBJ2-5|TRBD1|-
TGTGCCAGCAGCGTTCAGGGGGCAGAGGAGACCCAGTACTTC
CASSVQGAEETQYF
>TRBV11-3|15|TRBJ2-7|-|-
TGTGCCAGCAGCATCTCCCGGGACTCTTCCTACGAGCAGTACTTC
CASSISRDSSYEQYF
>TRBV28|16|TRBJ1-2|-|-
TGTGCCAGCAGTTTAATCCTCAACCCAGGGGAAGGTGGCTACACCTTC
CASSLILNPGEGGYTF
>TRBV9|16|TRBJ1-6|-|few
TGTGCCAGCACGAGCGCCCTTGATGGCTATAATTCACCCCTCCACTTT
CASTSALDGYNSPLHF
>TRBV6-7|15|TRBJ2-5|TRBD2|few
TGTGCCAGCAATGTACTAGCGGGGGGTCAAGAGACCCAGTACTTC
CASNVLAGGQETQYF
>TRBV2|15|TRBJ2-5|-|few
TGTGCCAGCACCTTGGACAAACTCTTCCAAGAGACCCAGTACTTC
CASTLDKLFQETQYF
>TRBV19|14|TRBJ1-2|-|-
TGTGCCAGTAGTAGCCTCGGACAGATTTATGGCTACACCTTC
CASSSLGQIYGYTF
>TRBV11-3|16|TRBJ2-3|TRBD2|-
TGTGCCAGCAGCTTCGCGCAGCCCGGGAGGTCAGATACGCAGTATTTT
CASSFAQPGRSDTQYF
>TRBV9|13|TRBJ1-1|-|few
TGTGCCAGCAGTGAGGGCAGGGTCACTGAAGCTTTCTTT
CASSEGRVTEAFF
>TRBV19|13|TRBJ1-1|-|once
TGTGCCAGTATGGCGGGGTCGCGCACTGAAGCTTTCTTT
CASMAGSRTEAFF
>TRBV18|15|TRBJ1-5|-|-
TGTGCCAGCTCACCAAGGGTCGGGGGCAATCAGCCCCAGCATTTT
CASSPRVGGNQPQHF
>TRBV29-1|14|TRBJ2-1|TRBD2|-
TGCAGCGTTGAGGGACTACCGCTCTACAATGAGCAGTTCTTC
CSVEGLPLYNEQFF
>TRBV25-1|15|TRBJ1-6|-|few
TGTGCCAGCAGTGATCAATCTATCCTTAATTCACCCCTCCACTTT
CASSDQSILNSPLHF
>TRBV9|15|TRBJ2-3|-|few
TGTGCCAGCAGGGCTTTAGCGGTGGGTGGAGATACGCAGTATTTT
CASRALAVGGDTQYF
>TRBV9|15|TRBJ2-2|-|-
TGTGCCAGCAGTGCTAGCGAGGGATACACCGGGGAGCTGTTTTTT
CASSASEGYTGELFF
>TRBV9|15|TRBJ1-1|-|medium-sized
TGTGCCAGCAGCTTAGGCCGGGGGGCGAACACTGAAGCTTTCTTT
CASSLGRGANTEAFF
>TRBV9|15|TRBJ1-1|TRBD1|-
TGTGCCAGCAGCCCCCGACAGGGAATAGGGGCTGAAGCTTTCTTT
CASSPRQGIGAEAFF
>TRBV9|13|TRBJ2-3|-|-
TGTGCCAGCAGTTTTCTACGGGCAGATACGCAGTATTTT
CASSFLRADTQYF
>TRBV6-8|12|TRBJ1-1|-|-
TGTGCCAGCAGTCGGACGGGCACTGAAGCTTTCTTT
CASSRTGTEAFF
>TRBV28|14|TRBJ1-1|-|-
TGTGCCAGCAGTTTAACAGAGGTGAACACTGAAGCTTTCTTT
CASSLTEVNTEAFF
>TRBV28|15|TRBJ1-6|-|-
TGTGCCAGCAGTTGGGTCACCATCGCTAATTCACCCCTCCACTTT
CASSWVTIANSPLHF
>TRBV19|11|TRBJ2-1|-|-
TGTGCCAGTAGTTCACACAATGAGCAGTTCTTC
CASSSHNEQFF
>TRBV19|13|TRBJ2-7|-|once
TGTGCCAGTAACCCGGGGGACACCTACGAGCAGTACTTC
CASNPGDTYEQYF
>TRBV5-1|14|TRBJ2-2|TRBD1|-
TGCGCCAGCAGCTTGGAGGGGGCGATCGGGGAGCTGTTTTTT
CASSLEGAIGELFF
>TRBV6-8|15|TRBJ2-3|-|few
TGTGCCAGCAGTTACCCAGGTAGCGGCACAGATACGCAGTATTTT
CASSYPGSGTDTQYF
>TRBV6-8|14|TRBJ2-3|TRBD2|-
TGTGCCAGCAGTGATGCGGGAGGCACAGATACGCAGTATTTT
CASSDAGGTDTQYF
>TRBV10-1|13|TRBJ2-1|-|once
TGCGCCAGCAGCGCCGGGACATTCGATGAGCAGTTCTTC
CASSAGTFDEQFF
>TRBV18|16|TRBJ1-2|-|-
TGTGCCAGCTCACCGCCGACAGGACGACAATCCTATGGCTACACCTTC
CASSPPTGRQSYGYTF
>TRBV19|15|TRBJ1-1|-|-
TGTGCCAGTAGTATAGGTCGAAGGGAGAACACTGAAGCTTTCTTT
CASSIGRRENTEAFF
>TRBV6-7|16|TRBJ2-3|TRBD2|-
TGTGCCAGCAGTTACCGACTAGCGGGGGGACGAGATACGCAGTATTTT
CASSYRLAGGRDTQYF
>TRBV19|13|TRBJ1-1|-|few
TGTGCCAGTAGTATAGAGGGTAACACTGAAGCTTTCTTT
CASSIEGNTEAFF
>TRBV6-8|15|TRBJ1-2|-|few
TGTGCCATCAGTGCTAAGGGGGGGCGCGACTATGGCTACACCTTC
CAISAKGGRDYGYTF
>TRBV18|13|TRBJ2-7|-|hyperexpanded
TGTGCCAGCTCACCGCTACCCTCCTACGAGCAGTACTTC
CASSPLPSYEQYF
>TRBV19|14|TRBJ2-7|-|-
TGTGCCAGTAGTATAGCCAGGGTGGGCTACGAGCAGTACTTC
CASSIARVGYEQYF
>TRBV6-8|14|TRBJ1-2|-|-
TGTGCCAGCAGCCGGGACGGAAACAACTATGGCTACACCTTC
CASSRDGNNYGYTF
>TRBV6-8|13|TRBJ2-3|-|large
TGTGCCAGCCTTATGGGGGGTTCAGATACGCAGTATTTT
CASLMGGSDTQYF
>TRBV11-3|17|TRBJ2-2|-|large
TGTGCCAGCAGCCGTGGGCTAACAGGTCCGAACACCGGGGAGCTGTTTTTT
CASSRGLTGPNTGELFF
>TRBV6-8|17|TRBJ2-1|TRBD2|few
TGTGCCAGCAGTGAGCAACCCGGGGGGAGCTCCTACAATGAGCAGTTCTTC
CASSEQPGGSSYNEQFF
>TRBV25-1|14|TRBJ2-6|-|-
TGTGCCAGCAGTGATCTCTCTGGGGCCAACGTCCTGACTTTC
CASSDLSGANVLTF
>TRBV15|16|TRBJ2-4|TRBD1|few
TGTGCCACCAGCAGAGTACCGGGACAGGGGACGAACATTCAGTACTTC
CATSRVPGQGTNIQYF
>TRBV6-8|15|TRBJ2-6|-|few
TGTGCCAGCAGTCCGGGAATCTCTGGGGCCAACGTCCTGACTTTC
CASSPGISGANVLTF
>TRBV11-3|15|TRBJ2-2|TRBD1|-
TGTGCCAGCAGCACCCGACAGGGACCCACCGGGGAGCTGTTTTTT
CASSTRQGPTGELFF
>TRBV11-3|16|TRBJ2-3|TRBD2|few
TGTGCCAGCAGCTTAGGGGAAAGCGGGAACACAGATACGCAGTATTTT
CASSLGESGNTDTQYF
>TRBV18|15|TRBJ1-2|-|-
TGTGCCAGCTCACCGGAGGCAGGAGTTCTCTATGGCTACACCTTC
CASSPEAGVLYGYTF